This T cell receptor beta chain was retrieved from a study of T-cell memory formation after mild COVID-19. This clonotype was counted only a few times. V trimming: 4 bases; J trimming: 6 bases; junction bases outside the gene matches: 8. The V gene's germline CDR1 is MNHEY and CDR2 SVGAGI. The CDR3 is 16 residues long. TCRdb reprocessed the 5' RACE reads via MiXCR and lists one record per CDR3 protein. The sample comprises hundreds of thousands of distinct CDR3 sequences, roughly 22% of which are singletons, and 12% rests with the top ten. This clonotype was obtained from an adult woman who had mild COVID-19 (a few samples of this study predate the infection). Cell type and time point are not known. Sequenced input: PBMCs or a T cell subset sorted from them (not recorded which). This chain uses TRBV6-5 with TRBJ2-5; 13 bases match TRBD2. CDR3 region: CASSWYGLAGDKTQYF. Written as DNA, the CDR3 is TGTGCCAGCAGTTGGTATGGACTAGCGGGAGACAAGACCCAGTACTTC.